Ten or more counts support the clone carrying this T cell receptor beta chain. As yet, its antigen is unknown. The sample is drawn from a study of response to subunit inactivated influenza vaccine. Findings and limits, study-wide: It was suggested by the authors that few new T cells are recruited by each seasonal influenza vaccination.

One entry per CDR3 protein, called by TCRdb with MiXCR from the RT-PCR reads. The data show 500,000 or so distinct CDR3 sequences, about 10% seen once. The V and J ends lost 1 base and 4 bases, in that order; junction bases with no gene match: 3. This CDR3 contains 14 residues. Germline values: CDR1 SGHTA, CDR2 FQGNSA. The clonotype was recovered from a man aged 45-65 years who received an inactivated influenza vaccine. The sequencing used PBMCs from blood, collected roughly 46 days after vaccination. V is TRBV7-2 and J is TRBJ2-7; 8 bases match TRBD1. For the CDR3, the DNA is TGTGCCAGCAGCTTAGTGGGACAGGTTTACGAGCAGTACTTC. Amino acids: CASSLVGQVYEQYF. The full variable domain, completed using reference TRBV7-2 and TRBJ2-7, is GAGVSQSPSNKVTEKGKDVELRCDPISGHTALYWYRQSLGQGLEFLIYFQGNSAPDKSGLPSDRFSAERTGGSVSTLTIQRTQQEDSAVYLCASSLVGQVYEQYFGPGTRLTVT.